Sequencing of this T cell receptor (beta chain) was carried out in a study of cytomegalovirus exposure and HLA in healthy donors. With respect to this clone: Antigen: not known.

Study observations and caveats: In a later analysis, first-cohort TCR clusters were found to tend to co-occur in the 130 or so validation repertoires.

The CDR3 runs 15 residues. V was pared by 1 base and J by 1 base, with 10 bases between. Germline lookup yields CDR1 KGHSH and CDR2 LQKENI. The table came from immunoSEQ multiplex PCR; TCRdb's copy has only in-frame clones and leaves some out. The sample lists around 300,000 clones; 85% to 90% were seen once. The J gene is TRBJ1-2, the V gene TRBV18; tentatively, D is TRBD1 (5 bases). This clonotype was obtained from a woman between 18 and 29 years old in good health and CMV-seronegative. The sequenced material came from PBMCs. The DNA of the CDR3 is TGTGCCAGCTCACCACAGGGGCCTCGTAACTATGGCTACACCTTC. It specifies CASSPQGPRNYGYTF.